Sequencing of this T cell receptor (beta chain) was carried out in a study of CD8 T cells in ankylosing spondylitis. Study-level findings and limits: Researchers reportedly found disease-linked clones significantly enriched in matched ankylosing spondylitis synovial fluid.

TCRdb re-analysed the 5' RACE reads in MiXCR, keeping a single row per CDR3 protein. Of under 200,000 distinct CDR3 sequences listed, 9.8% are singletons. There are 13 residues in the CDR3. V lost 5 bases, J lost 6 bases, and 13 bases lay in between. The germline CDR1 and CDR2 sequences are MDHEN and SYDVKM. This clonotype was picked up a small number of times. What it binds is unknown. Material: blood, either unsorted or a sorted T cell fraction (not recorded which). The origin of this receptor is a female donor with ankylosing spondylitis or in good health (not recorded which). The chain is built from TRBV28 and TRBJ1-2; no reliable D call. The CDR3 protein is CASSDAGHNGYTF. The CDR3 DNA is TGTGCCAGCAGTGACGCCGGTCACAATGGCTACACCTTC.